Each of the 21 T cell receptor beta chains below was sequenced from the same sample in a study of graft-versus-host responses after intestinal transplantation. Sequenced by immunoSEQ multiplex PCR; TCRdb stores in-frame clones only, minus some. Of around 18,000 clones listed, approximately 88% are singletons. The sequencing used PBMCs, collected about 110 days after intestinal transplant. These receptor sequences come from a human patient who received an intestinal transplant, so some T cells may come from the graft donor.

In this sample, this clone turned up once. The V and J genes are TRBV9 and TRBJ2-7, with D perhaps being TRBD1 or TRBD2 (5 bases each). Germline CDR1 and CDR2: SGDLS and YYNGEE. Trimming took 0 bases from V and 4 from J, leaving 11 bases between them. The CDR3 has 14 amino acids. The CDR3 DNA sequence: TGTGCCAGCAGCGTAGGGGACCCAGCGTACGAGCAGTACTTC. This gives the protein CASSVGDPAYEQYF.

The J gene is TRBJ2-1, the V gene TRBV19, with unresolved D. Looked up from germline, CDR1 is LNHDA and CDR2 is SQIVND (reference sequence). This CDR3 contains 12 residues. With 1 base removed from V and 9 bases from J, the gap between germline ends came to 7 bases. The DNA of the CDR3 is TGTGCCAGTAGTATAGGTCCGGGTGAGCAGTTCTTC. Its protein is CASSIGPGEQFF.

A word on this clone: This sample also contains other DNA sequences that code for the same CDR3. The chain combines TRBV28 with TRBJ2-1; 7 bases align to TRBD1. The trim removed 7 bases at V and 2 bases at J, leaving 8 bases unmatched. The CDR3 covers 15 residues. The germline gives CDR1 MDHEN, CDR2 SYDVKM. The CDR3 sequence: CASTKTGNPYNEQFF. The CDR3 DNA is TGTGCCAGCACCAAGACAGGGAATCCCTACAATGAGCAGTTCTTC. The full variable domain, completed using reference TRBV28 and TRBJ2-1, is DVKVTQSSRYLVKRTGEKVFLECVQDMDHENMFWYRQDPGLGLRLIYFSYDVKMKEKGDIPEGYSVSREKKERFSLILESASTNQTSMYLCASTKTGNPYNEQFFGPGTRLTVL.

This clone occurred once. V is TRBV5-1 and J is TRBJ2-1; D may be TRBD2 (6 bases). V lost 2 bases and J lost 1, with 13 bases in between. CDR3 length equals 16 residues. Germline CDR1 is SGHRS and CDR2 is YFSETQ. CDR3 DNA sequence: TGCGCCAGCAGCTTTAGGAGGGTACAGTCCTACAATGAGCAGTTCTTC. This sequence encodes CASSFRRVQSYNEQFF.

The CDR3 here is CASSKKGGDGDTQYF. CDR3 DNA sequence: TGTGCCAGTAGTAAGAAGGGAGGGGACGGAGATACGCAGTATTTT. The rearrangement links TRBV19 to TRBJ2-3; TRBD2 matches at 7 bases. CDR1 is LNHDA and CDR2 is SQIVND in the germline V gene (reference sequence). With 4 bases clipped from V and 5 bases from J, the junction kept 9 bases outside the gene matches. The CDR3 totals 15 residues. Combining the CDR3 with reference TRBV19 and TRBJ2-3 gives the whole variable domain DGGITQSPKYLFRKEGQNVTLSCEQNLNHDAMYWYRQDPGQGLRLIYYSQIVNDFQKGDIAEGYSVSREKKESFPLTVTSAQKNPTAFYLCASSKKGGDGDTQYFGPGTRLTVL.

The chain employs TRBV6-1 and TRBJ1-1; D perhaps matches TRBD1 (5 bases). V gave up 10 bases and J gave up 8 bases, with 14 bases separating them. Germline V gives CDR1 MNHNS, CDR2 SASEGT. CDR3 length: 11 residues. The CDR3 protein is CATTWGREAFF. Here the CDR3 DNA reads TGTGCCACAACCTGGGGCCGGGAAGCTTTCTTT.

The V call is TRBV6-5, the J call TRBJ2-7; D is possibly TRBD2 (6 bases). The germline V gene has CDR1 MNHEY and CDR2 SVGAGI. CDR3 length: 15 amino acids. V lost 3 bases and J lost 0, with 12 bases in between. DNA of the CDR3: TGTGCCAGCAGTTATGGTTTCGGGAGCTCCTACGAGCAGTACTTC. Translated, it gives CASSYGFGSSYEQYF.

The chain is built from TRBV27 and TRBJ2-2; D uncertain. Trimming took off 5 bases at V and 11 bases at J, with 18 bases between the two ends. This CDR3 is built from 14 residues. Per the germline V gene, CDR1 is MNHEY and CDR2 is SMNVEV (reference sequence). The CDR3 here is CASSRHFRGGELFF. The CDR3 nucleotides read TGTGCCAGCAGTCGCCACTTCCGTGGCGGTGAGCTGTTTTTT.

V gene TRBV6-5 combines with J gene TRBJ1-2; the D gene is possibly TRBD1 (6 bases). The germline V and J ends were trimmed by 10 bases and 8 bases, with 14 bases remaining between them. This CDR3 is built from 11 residues. The germline CDR1 and CDR2 sequences are MNHEY and SVGAGI. The DNA for the CDR3 is TGTGCCACACAGGGAGTTGAGGGCTACACCTTC. Residues: CATQGVEGYTF.

This chain connects TRBV27 to TRBJ1-6; D not resolved. The CDR3 runs to 15 residues. Germline V gene lookup returns CDR1 MNHEY and CDR2 SMNVEV (reference sequence). Trimming took 3 bases from V and 6 from J, leaving 12 bases between them. The CDR3 is CASSFSSGVNSPLHF. The CDR3 DNA is TGTGCCAGCAGTTTTTCATCCGGGGTTAATTCACCCCTCCACTTT.

The rearrangement uses TRBV6-5 and TRBJ1-2; 10 nucleotides line up with TRBD1. Trimming at V came to 7 bases and at J to 7 bases, leaving 6 bases not matched to a gene. The germline V gene encodes CDR1 MNHEY and CDR2 SVGAGI. The CDR3 spans 13 residues. The CDR3 spells CASNRDRGSGYTF. The CDR3 nucleotides read TGTGCCAGCAACCGGGACAGGGGATCTGGCTACACCTTC.

The V gene is TRBV5-4, the J gene TRBJ1-1; D is perhaps TRBD1 (5 bases). The CDR3 is 13 residues long. Trimming shortened V by 2 bases and J by 7 bases, and 12 bases separated the two germline ends. Germline loops: CDR1 SGHNT, CDR2 YYREEE (reference sequence). The CDR3 sequence is CASSLGGAGEAFF. The CDR3, as DNA: TGTGCCAGCAGCTTAGGAGGGGCGGGTGAAGCTTTCTTT.

The V call is TRBV15, the J call TRBJ1-3; D may be TRBD1 (6 bases). The CDR3 is made up of 15 amino acids. CDR1 and CDR2 (germline): LNHNV, YYDKDF (reference sequence). V lost 8 bases, J lost 2 bases, and 16 bases lay in between. The CDR3 reads CATATGTSAGNTIYF. The CDR3 DNA reads as TGTGCCACCGCAACAGGGACTTCTGCTGGAAACACCATATATTTT.

This clone has only one observation. As DNA, the CDR3 is TGTGCAAGTCGCCCTGGGACAGTCGTCTCCGACACTGAAGCTTTCTTT. Translating it yields CASRPGTVVSDTEAFF. V is TRBV12-2 and J is TRBJ1-1; the table's D call, TRBD1, has no DNA check behind it. TRBV12-2 is noted as a pseudogene. CDR3 size: 16 residues.

This clone was picked up one time. The chain links TRBV6-5 to TRBJ2-1; 11 bases match TRBD2. The length of the CDR3 is 15 residues. From germline, CDR1 is MNHEY and CDR2 SVGAGI. Trimming took 5 bases from V and 4 from J; bases not matched to a gene: 4. In DNA form, the CDR3 reads TGTGCCAGCAGTCAAACTAGCGGGGGTTACAATGAGCAGTTCTTC. It codes for CASSQTSGGYNEQFF.

The chain couples TRBV6-1 to TRBJ2-5; the D call may be TRBD1 or TRBD2 (6 bases each). Germline CDR1 MNHNS, CDR2 SASEGT. The V end was cut by 6 bases, the J end by 1 base, with 15 bases between. CDR3 length: 15 residues. The CDR3: CASSEKQGGQETQYF. For the CDR3, the DNA is TGTGCCAGCAGCGAGAAACAGGGAGGCCAAGAGACCCAGTACTTC.

The V gene is TRBV5-4, the J gene TRBJ2-2, with TRBD1 matching over 8 bases. Germline V CDR1 and CDR2: SGHNT, YYREEE (reference sequence). The CDR3 length is 16 residues. V dropped 7 bases and J dropped 3; count of bases not matched to a gene: 11. As DNA, the CDR3 is TGTGCCAGCCGCGACACAGGGGGAGTAGACACCGGGGAGCTGTTTTTT. Translating gives CASRDTGGVDTGELFF.

The rearrangement uses TRBV4-3 and TRBJ2-1, with no clear D. V lost 3 bases, J lost 0 bases, and 9 bases lay in between. This CDR3 spans 15 amino acids. Germline CDR1 LGHNA, CDR2 YSLEER. The CDR3 spells CASSQGYSSYNEQFF. CDR3 nucleotides: TGCGCCAGCAGCCAGGGCTATAGCTCCTACAATGAGCAGTTCTTC.

This chain links TRBV7-2 with TRBJ2-7; 7 bases map to TRBD2. The length of the CDR3 is 14 residues. Germline V gene lookup returns CDR1 SGHTA and CDR2 FQGNSA. V dropped 4 bases and J dropped 0; count of bases not matched to a gene: 3. In DNA form, the CDR3 reads TGTGCCAGCAGCTATAGCGGGCCCTCCTACGAGCAGTACTTC. Translated, it gives CASSYSGPSYEQYF.

This chain uses TRBV6-1 with TRBJ2-1; D is undetermined. The CDR3 spans 12 residues. Trimming took 3 bases from V and 4 from J, leaving 4 bases between them. Germline V gene sequence: CDR1 MNHNS, CDR2 SASEGT. CDR3 nucleotide sequence: TGTGCCAGCAGTGACGGATACAATGAGCAGTTCTTC. Encoded protein: CASSDGYNEQFF.

The CDR3 region is CASSPWTGRSGEQYF. CDR3 nucleotides: TGTGCCAGCAGCCCTTGGACAGGGAGGAGTGGCGAGCAGTACTTC. The rearrangement uses TRBV5-4 and TRBJ2-7; TRBD1 matches at 8 bases. Germline CDR1 is SGHNT and CDR2 is YYREEE (reference sequence). The J segment lost 6 bases and the V segment lost 4 bases, leaving 12 bases of the junction unmatched. The CDR3 sequence is 15 residues long.